The clone carrying this T cell receptor (beta chain) was seen more than once but under ten times. The CDR3 consists of 14 residues. The junction had 4 bases not matched to a gene; V was cut back by 3 bases and J by 7 bases. CDR1 and CDR2 (germline): SGHTA, FQGNSA. Authors' methods: Researchers report that nucleated cell counts were estimated from reference gene primer amplification. Only in-frame clones appear in the TCRdb table, and some are missing; sequencing was by immunoSEQ multiplex PCR. That table gives V, J and clone size, and the DNA gave D and trimming. The sample holds about 89,000 clones, 65% to 90% seen once. The entry originates in a study of blood T cell repertoires in COVID-19. Across the study: The United States, Italy and Spain provided the acute and convalescent COVID-19 samples.

The gene calls are TRBV7-2 and TRBJ2-1; 9 bases agree with TRBD2. The specimen was peripheral blood. The clonotype originates from a man older than 75 with active or convalescent COVID-19. The CDR3 loop is CASSFIAGANEQFF. In DNA, the CDR3 is TGTGCCAGCAGCTTTATAGCGGGAGCGAATGAGCAGTTCTTC.